What follows are 19 T cell receptor beta chains derived from one specimen sequenced in a study of T-cell memory formation after mild COVID-19. Using its own MiXCR run on the 5' RACE reads, TCRdb lists one record per CDR3 protein. This sample carries 470,000 or so distinct CDR3 sequences, approximately 18% of them seen once, and the ten largest clones take about 22%. Sample: PBMCs or a T cell subset sorted from them (not recorded which). The receptors come from a man between 18 and 35 years old who had mild COVID-19 (a few samples of this study predate the infection). Cell type and time point are not known.

In its sample, this clonotype was seen a few times. The chain links TRBV12-3 or TRBV12-4 to TRBJ2-1; TRBD2 matches at 12 bases. J lost 7 bases, V lost 6 bases, and 4 bases had no gene match. This CDR3 contains 14 residues. Here the CDR3 DNA reads TGTGCCAGCAGGCGACTAGCGGGGGATAATGAGCAGTTCTTC. Translating gives CASRRLAGDNEQFF.

V is TRBV2 and J is TRBJ2-5; a weak D match, TRBD2 (6 bases). CDR3 length equals 12 residues. With 4 bases removed from V and 3 bases from J, the gap between germline ends came to 6 bases. Germline CDR1 SNHLY, CDR2 FYNNEI. The CDR3 protein is CASSGLEETQYF. The CDR3 coding sequence is TGTGCCAGCAGTGGACTAGAAGAGACCCAGTACTTC.

V usage is TRBV5-5 and J usage is TRBJ2-7; D unresolved. From germline, CDR1 is SGHKS and CDR2 YYEKEE (reference sequence). The CDR3 is made up of 15 amino acids. V was clipped by 0 bases and J by 1 base, with 11 bases between them. Written as DNA, the CDR3 is TGTGCCAGCAGCTTGGGAGGTGGCTTTTCCTACGAGCAGTACGTC. Protein sequence: CASSLGGGFSYEQYV.

This clonotype appeared a few times. In DNA, the CDR3 is TGTGCCAGCAGCTTAAGGGACAGGGGGCACAATGAGCAGTTCTTC. As protein: CASSLRDRGHNEQFF. This sequence joins TRBV7-9 and TRBJ2-1, with 12 bases fitting TRBD1. The CDR3 runs 15 residues. CDR1 SEHNR and CDR2 FQNEAQ come from the germline V gene (reference sequence). With 2 bases clipped from V and 5 bases from J, the junction kept 1 base outside the gene matches. The variable domain in full, completed from reference TRBV7-9 and TRBJ2-1, reads DTGVSQNPRHKITKRGQNVTFRCDPISEHNRLYWYRQTLGQGPEFLTYFQNEAQLEKSRLLSDRFSAERPKGSFSTLEIQRTEQGDSAMYLCASSLRDRGHNEQFFGPGTRLTVL.

This clonotype was seen repeatedly, ten times or more. This chain uses TRBV5-1 with TRBJ2-5; 9 bases map to TRBD2. Germline V gene sequence: CDR1 SGHRS, CDR2 YFSETQ. CDR3 length: 15 amino acids. V shed 4 bases, J shed 2 bases, and the junction held 6 bases outside the gene matches. CDR3 in amino acids: CASSVLAGQQETQYF. CDR3 nucleotide sequence: TGCGCCAGCAGCGTTCTAGCGGGGCAACAAGAGACCCAGTACTTC.

This clonotype was detected ten times or more. This chain joins TRBV12-3 or TRBV12-4 and TRBJ2-5, with D hard to call. V lost 0 bases to trimming and J lost 1 base, with 9 bases between them. This CDR3 is built from 15 residues. The CDR3: CASSLAVSFQETQYF. CDR3 bases: TGTGCCAGCAGTTTAGCTGTTAGCTTCCAAGAGACCCAGTACTTC.

The chain combines TRBV5-1 with TRBJ2-3; 7 bases are shared with TRBD2. The V and J ends lost 1 base and 3 bases, in that order; junction bases with no gene match: 5. This CDR3 is built from 15 residues. The germline CDR1 and CDR2 sequences are SGHRS and YFSETQ. The CDR3 sequence: CASSLSGDRTDTQYF. In DNA, the CDR3 is TGCGCCAGCAGCTTGAGCGGGGATCGAACAGATACGCAGTATTTT.

This clonotype was seen more than once but under ten times. V and J are TRBV20-1 and TRBJ2-5; D possibly corresponds to TRBD2 (6 bases). The V end was cut by 3 bases, the J end by 4 bases, with 21 bases between. From germline, CDR1 is DFQATT and CDR2 SNEGSKA (reference sequence). The CDR3 length is 16 residues. The DNA for the CDR3 is TGCAGTGCTAGGGGCTGGGGGACTGCCAATGTAGAGACCCAGTACTTC. Translation gives CSARGWGTANVETQYF.

This clonotype has a handful of counts. The chain uses TRBV7-9 and TRBJ2-7; no reliable D call. Germline loops: CDR1 SEHNR, CDR2 FQNEAQ (reference sequence). The CDR3 is made up of 18 amino acids. V was trimmed by 6 bases and J by 0 bases, leaving 24 bases between them. The CDR3 region has the DNA TGTGCCAGCAGTTATGTAAACCTAAGGGCGACTCCCTCCTACGAGCAGTACTTC. Protein sequence: CASSYVNLRATPSYEQYF.

CDR3 protein: CASSLGVSGSTDTQYF. For the CDR3, the DNA is TGTGCCAGCAGCTTAGGGGTTAGCGGAAGCACAGATACGCAGTATTTT. The chain joins TRBV7-9 to TRBJ2-3; D possibly corresponds to TRBD2 (6 bases). Germline values: CDR1 SEHNR, CDR2 FQNEAQ (reference sequence). The V and J ends lost 1 base and 0 bases respectively, with 11 bases between them. The CDR3 loop spans 16 amino acids.

This clonotype was seen repeatedly, ten times or more. The gene calls are TRBV23-1 and TRBJ2-7; D gene unclear. TRBV23-1 qualifies as an ORF whose function is uncertain. The V end lost 8 bases, the J end lost 6 bases, and 11 bases lay between the germline ends. The CDR3 totals 11 residues. This CDR3 is CASEYWGEQYV. CDR3 DNA sequence: TGCGCCAGCGAGTACTGGGGCGAGCAGTACGTC.

In this sample, this clonotype turned up a few times. The J gene is TRBJ2-3, the V gene TRBV24-1, with 10 bases identical to TRBD1. Germline-derived CDR1 and CDR2 are KGHDR and SFDVKD. The CDR3 totals 17 residues. Trimming removed 2 bases from V and 6 bases from J; junction bases left unmatched: 10. The CDR3 is CATSDWAWDRGADTQYF. In DNA form, the CDR3 reads TGTGCCACCAGTGATTGGGCTTGGGACAGGGGTGCCGATACGCAGTATTTT.

This clonotype was counted a few times. J is TRBJ2-1 and V is TRBV7-9; TRBD2 aligns across 10 bases. Germline CDR1 SEHNR, CDR2 FQNEAQ (reference sequence). The CDR3 spans 16 residues. V trimming: 0 bases; J trimming: 5 bases; junction bases outside the gene matches: 4. In DNA form, the CDR3 reads TGTGCCAGCAGCTTAGCCCTAGCGGGGGAGCACAATGAGCAGTTCTTC. Its protein product is CASSLALAGEHNEQFF.

V and J are TRBV7-9 and TRBJ2-7; D not resolved. In germline, CDR1 is SEHNR, CDR2 FQNEAQ (reference sequence). This CDR3 region has 14 residues. V lost 0 bases and J lost 0, with 6 bases in between. The CDR3 here is CASSLAESSYEQYF. CDR3 DNA sequence: TGTGCCAGCAGCTTAGCGGAGAGCTCCTACGAGCAGTACTTC.

This clonotype occurred a few times. The chain joins TRBV5-1 to TRBJ2-1; D may match TRBD1 or TRBD2 (5 bases each). The CDR3 contains 12 residues. The germline V and J ends were trimmed by 5 bases and 7 bases, with 10 bases remaining between them. Germline CDR1 SGHRS, CDR2 YFSETQ. Here the CDR3 reads CASRDEGNEQFF. The CDR3 DNA follows: TGCGCCAGCAGGGACGAGGGGAATGAGCAGTTCTTC.

The chain joins TRBV2 to TRBJ2-1; 13 bases agree with TRBD2. V was clipped by 7 bases and J by 5 bases; unmatched bases: 11. There are 17 residues in the CDR3. Germline V gene data show CDR1 as SNHLY and CDR2 as FYNNEI. CDR3 nucleotides: TGTGCCAGCAACGAGATCGGACTAGCGGGGGCTCACAATGAGCAGTTCTTC. The encoded protein is CASNEIGLAGAHNEQFF.

This clonotype has a count of ten or more. The V gene is TRBV2, the J gene TRBJ2-5, with D possibly matching TRBD1 (6 bases). Trimming took 6 bases from V and 4 from J, leaving 9 bases between them. Germline V lookup: CDR1 SNHLY, CDR2 FYNNEI. The CDR3 consists of 12 residues. CDR3: CASRADRETQYF. The DNA of the CDR3 is TGTGCCAGCAGGGCGGACAGAGAGACCCAGTACTTC.

This clonotype was counted at least ten times. The V and J genes are TRBV15 and TRBJ2-1; the match to TRBD1 covers 8 bases. Germline CDR1 and CDR2: LNHNV and YYDKDF (reference sequence). Losses at the gene ends were 2 bases for V and 0 bases for J; bases not matched to a gene: 3. The CDR3 consists of 16 residues. This CDR3 is CATSRPQGASYNEQFF. The CDR3 coding sequence is TGTGCCACCAGCAGACCTCAGGGGGCCTCCTACAATGAGCAGTTCTTC.

This chain joins TRBV10-2 and TRBJ2-7, with 8 nucleotides matching TRBD2. After removal of 7 bases from V and 3 bases from J, the junction contained 5 bases not matched to a gene. CDR1 is WSHSY and CDR2 is SAAADI in the germline V gene. This CDR3 spans 13 amino acids. The DNA for the CDR3 is TGCGCCAGCACCGGGGGGGCCAGCTACGAGCAGTACTTC. As protein: CASTGGASYEQYF.